This TCR beta chain was identified in a study of shared clonotypes between healthy human individuals. Study-level background: The study used three CD4 naive, three CD4 memory, two CD8 naive and one CD8 memory plate per donor.

Terminally differentiated effector memory CD45RA+ cells were excluded by CCR7 positive selection of CD45RO-negative cells. The test was conducted at deep level. Original methodology: Junction-only sequences produced by ImmunoSEQ had no quality scores, so filtering differed. The data were produced by immunoSEQ multiplex PCR, yet TCRdb's version contains in-frame clones alone and is incomplete. The V and J calls and the clone size are those of that table, but D and trimming were determined from the DNA. The data contain about 2 million clones, 85% to 95% of them singletons. This clonotype was sampled from a man aged 18-30 years in good health. Material: naive CD8+ T cells sorted from blood.

The chain's CDR3 is CASRATGSSYNEQFF. The CDR3 bases are TGCGCCAGCAGGGCCACGGGTTCCTCCTACAATGAGCAGTTCTTC. The chain recombines TRBV5-1 with TRBJ2-1; D remains unclear. Between the trimmed V and J ends, which lost 5 bases and 0 bases, there was a span of 12 bases. This CDR3 has 15 residues. CDR1 is SGHRS and CDR2 is YFSETQ in the germline V gene.